One sample yielded the 15 T cell receptor beta chains listed below, sequenced in a study of lymphopenia after photon versus proton radiotherapy. Sequencing used immunoSEQ multiplex PCR; TCRdb keeps in-frame clones, though not all of them. This table has almost 30,000 clones, around nine tenths appearing once. Sequences were derived from peripheral blood, sampled from a patient treated with proton-based radiotherapy. Source of these receptors: a woman aged 60 to 75 with cholangiocarcinoma. Some clones in this sample may be carry-over from other donors' samples.

J is TRBJ1-6 and V is TRBV7-2; weak D call: TRBD1 (5 bases). Trimming took off 2 bases at V and 16 bases at J, with 15 bases between the two ends. CDR1 SGHTA and CDR2 FQGNSA come from the germline V gene. This CDR3 spans 13 amino acids. The CDR3 loop reads CASSLRIRDPLHF. DNA for the CDR3: TGTGCCAGCAGCTTAAGAATCAGGGATCCTCTCCACTTT. The whole variable domain, remainder taken from reference TRBV7-2 and TRBJ1-6, is GAGVSQSPSNKVTEKGKDVELRCDPISGHTALYWYRQSLGQGLEFLIYFQGNSAPDKSGLPSDRFSAERTGGSVSTLTIQRTQQEDSAVYLCASSLRIRDPLHFGNGTRLTVT.

This chain uses TRBV18 with TRBJ1-1; D gene unclear. Germline V gene sequence: CDR1 KGHSH, CDR2 LQKENI. Between the trimmed V and J ends, which lost 2 bases and 2 bases, there was a span of 9 bases. CDR3 length: 14 amino acids. DNA of the CDR3: TGTGCCAGCTCACCATTAACAGACAACACTGAAGCTTTCTTT. It yields the protein CASSPLTDNTEAFF.

V usage is TRBV12-5 and J usage is TRBJ1-6; D unclear. The length of the CDR3 is 17 residues. Trimming stripped 0 bases from V and 0 bases from J, with 9 bases between. From germline, CDR1 is LGHNT and CDR2 FRNRAP. The CDR3 here is CASGLVLGSSYNSPLHF. DNA of the CDR3: TGTGCTAGTGGTTTGGTACTTGGGAGCTCCTATAATTCACCCCTCCACTTT.

The V call is TRBV6-5, the J call TRBJ1-1; TRBD1 is a possible D gene (5 bases). The CDR3 is 13 amino acids. CDR1 and CDR2 from the germline V gene are MNHEY and SVGAGI. Trimming pared 3 bases from V and 5 bases from J, leaving 10 bases between. The CDR3: CASSYQGVTEAFF. The CDR3 DNA reads as TGTGCCAGCAGTTATCAAGGGGTAACTGAAGCTTTCTTT.

The gene calls are TRBV10-3 and TRBJ1-1, with 7 bases lining up with TRBD1. The CDR3 has 18 residues. Germline V CDR1 and CDR2: ENHRY, SYGVKD. J gave up 5 bases and V 0 bases, and 15 bases lay outside the gene matches. The CDR3 is CAISESMREAGTDTEAFF. CDR3 DNA sequence: TGTGCCATCAGTGAGTCGATGCGAGAGGCCGGGACAGATACTGAAGCTTTCTTT.

The rearrangement joins TRBV5-1 to TRBJ2-5, with 8 bases aligning to TRBD1. The ends lost 3 bases at V and 1 base at J; junction bases unmatched: 5. The length of the CDR3 is 15 residues. Germline V CDR1 and CDR2: SGHRS, YFSETQ. This CDR3 is CASSSDGTGQETQYF. CDR3 DNA sequence: TGCGCCAGCAGCTCAGACGGGACAGGCCAAGAGACCCAGTACTTC. Looking up the rest from reference TRBV5-1 and TRBJ2-5 gives the full variable domain: KAGVTQTPRYLIKTRGQQVTLSCSPISGHRSVSWYQQTPGQGLQFLFEYFSETQRNKGNFPGRFSGRQFSNSRSEMNVSTLELGDSALYLCASSSDGTGQETQYFGPGTRLLVL.

This clone was detected a few times. The J gene is TRBJ2-7, the V gene TRBV11-2; the D is unclear. V was pared by 5 bases and J by 7 bases, with 15 bases between. CDR3 length: 13 amino acids. From germline, CDR1 is SGHAT and CDR2 FQNNGV. The CDR3 protein is CASSPLTVREQYF. CDR3 in DNA: TGTGCCAGCAGCCCCCTAACCGTCCGGGAGCAGTACTTC.

This chain uses TRBV2 with TRBJ2-7, with 10 bases matching TRBD2. J lost 7 bases, V lost 5 bases, and 11 bases had no gene match. CDR1 and CDR2 from the germline V gene are SNHLY and FYNNEI. CDR3 size: 15 residues. The CDR3 bases are TGTGCCAGCAGTTCACCTAGCGGGGGAGTTCAGGAGCAGTACTTC. Translation gives CASSSPSGGVQEQYF.

The chain has TRBV6-1 and TRBJ2-7, with unresolved D. Germline CDR1 and CDR2: MNHNS and SASEGT. Trimming cost V 6 bases and J 2 bases, with 5 bases left between them. This CDR3 is built from 11 residues. The CDR3 here is CASSQPYEQYF. CDR3 bases: TGTGCCAGCAGCCAACCCTACGAGCAGTACTTC.

CDR3: CASSERRVYEQFF. CDR3 DNA sequence: TGTGCCAGCAGTGAACGTCGTGTCTATGAGCAGTTCTTC. This chain links TRBV6-1 with TRBJ2-1, with unresolved D. With 2 bases removed from V and 8 bases from J, the gap between germline ends came to 10 bases. This CDR3 is 13 amino acids long. Germline loops: CDR1 MNHNS, CDR2 SASEGT.

The chain links TRBV7-9 to TRBJ1-6; 7 bases match TRBD1. CDR1 is SEHNR, CDR2 FQNEAQ, per germline (reference sequence). The CDR3 totals 14 residues. V lost 4 bases, J lost 7 bases, and 4 bases stayed unmatched. CDR3 coding DNA: TGTGCCAGCAGCTCAAGGGGGCCAAATTCACCCCTCCACTTT. This gives the protein CASSSRGPNSPLHF.

This rearrangement joins TRBV19 to TRBJ1-1, with TRBD1 identical over 8 bases. The CDR3 totals 13 residues. V lost 3 bases and J lost 8; bases outside the gene matches: 5. CDR1 is LNHDA and CDR2 is SQIVND in the germline V gene (reference sequence). This CDR3 reads CASSMGQDFEAFF. CDR3 DNA: TGTGCCAGTAGTATGGGACAGGATTTCGAAGCTTTCTTT.

The chain is built from TRBV5-1 and TRBJ2-3; D is unresolved. Trimming pared 3 bases from V and 6 bases from J, leaving 17 bases between. The length of the CDR3 is 15 residues. From germline, CDR1 is SGHRS and CDR2 YFSETQ. In DNA, the CDR3 is TGCGCCAGCAGCTCGCGACTGGGCCCTGGGGATACGCAGTATTTT. Protein product: CASSSRLGPGDTQYF.

The gene calls are TRBV7-2 and TRBJ2-7; 8 nucleotides match TRBD1. Germline V gene lookup returns CDR1 SGHTA and CDR2 FQGNSA. The V gene end was trimmed by 5 bases and the J gene end by 5 bases; junction bases not matched to a gene: 8. The CDR3 is 14 residues long. CDR3 bases: TGTGCCAGCAGCAAAGGACAGGGTGTCCACGAGCAGTACTTC. Translation: CASSKGQGVHEQYF.

The J gene is TRBJ2-2, the V gene TRBV7-3, with TRBD1 identical over 8 bases. The CDR3 totals 16 residues. CDR1 and CDR2 (germline): SGHTA, FQGTGA. V was pared by 5 bases and J by 2 bases, with 7 bases of the junction left unmatched. The CDR3 nucleotides are TGTGCCAGCAGCCCGCGACAGGGGCTAAACACCGGGGAGCTGTTTTTT. Amino acid sequence: CASSPRQGLNTGELFF.